These 9 T cell receptor beta chains share one sample of origin, sequenced in a study of T cell responses to AZD1222 COVID-19 vaccine. Here immunoSEQ multiplex PCR was the method, and the copy in TCRdb shows in-frame clones only, minus some. In the table there are approximately 50,000 clones, 70% to 80% of which are singletons. The sequences come from peripheral blood, collected 28 days after the second AZD1222 dose. Every receptor here comes from an adult who received the AZD1222 COVID-19 vaccine.

The chain recombines TRBV27 with TRBJ1-2; 7 bases match TRBD1. The germline gives CDR1 MNHEY, CDR2 SMNVEV (reference sequence). Unmatched junction bases numbered 13, after V lost 5 bases and J lost 1 base. This CDR3 has 17 residues. CDR3 in DNA: TGTGCCAGCAGTCAACGACAGGGCGAACTTTATAACTATGGCTACACCTTC. Residues: CASSQRQGELYNYGYTF.

V and J are TRBV6-5 and TRBJ2-1; D gene unclear. V was cut by 7 bases and J by 3 bases, with 13 bases left in between. This CDR3 is 14 amino acids long. CDR1 and CDR2 (germline): MNHEY, SVGAGI. For the CDR3, the DNA is TGTGCCAGCAAGGCCCCCACACTCTACAATGAGCAGTTCTTC. Protein: CASKAPTLYNEQFF.

The chain is built from TRBV12-3 or TRBV12-4 and TRBJ1-1; D is ambiguous. The CDR3 covers 11 residues. Deletions cut 3 bases from V and 8 bases from J, with 7 bases between. DNA of the CDR3: TGTGCCAGCAGTTTCAACTCAGAAGCTTTCTTT. Its protein is CASSFNSEAFF.

This sequence joins TRBV15 and TRBJ2-3, with D possibly being TRBD1 (5 bases). CDR3 length equals 15 residues. Germline V gives CDR1 LNHNV, CDR2 YYDKDF (reference sequence). V lost 0 bases to trimming and J lost 4 bases, with 11 bases between them. The CDR3 protein is CATSRESPGSDTQYF. In DNA form, the CDR3 reads TGTGCCACCAGCAGAGAATCCCCAGGGTCAGATACGCAGTATTTT.

The sample holds a few counts of this clone. The chain carries TRBV7-9 and TRBJ2-1; 7 nucleotides line up with TRBD1. CDR1 and CDR2 from the germline V gene are SEHNR and FQNEAQ (reference sequence). The CDR3 is made up of 15 amino acids. V gave up 5 bases and J gave up 2 bases; unmatched junction bases: 6. The DNA for the CDR3 is TGTGCCAGCAGCCGGGGACAGACTACCTACAATGAGCAGTTCTTC. Translating it yields CASSRGQTTYNEQFF.

The gene calls are TRBV18 and TRBJ2-5, with D hard to call. The CDR3 has 12 amino acids. Germline V gives CDR1 KGHSH, CDR2 LQKENI. V shed 2 bases and J shed 3 bases, with 4 bases lying between them. In DNA form, the CDR3 reads TGTGCCAGCTCACCAATTGAAGAGACCCAGTACTTC. This gives the protein CASSPIEETQYF.

V and J are TRBV28 and TRBJ1-5; no clear D. V gave up 8 bases and J gave up 6 bases, with 11 bases separating them. Germline values: CDR1 MDHEN, CDR2 SYDVKM. CDR3 length: 12 amino acids. For the CDR3, the DNA is TGTGCCAGCGCTCAATCGGGTCAGCCCCAGCATTTT. Residues: CASAQSGQPQHF.

For this clone: This same CDR3 is encoded by further DNA sequences in the sample. This CDR3 is CASSPGGGNQPQHF. In DNA form, the CDR3 reads TGTGCCAGCTCACCGGGGGGCGGCAATCAGCCCCAGCATTTT. The V call is TRBV27, the J call TRBJ1-5, with D tentatively TRBD1 (6 bases). Trimming took 8 bases from V and 2 from J, leaving 13 bases between them. The germline gives CDR1 MNHEY, CDR2 SMNVEV (reference sequence). The CDR3 is 14 amino acids.

The chain employs TRBV2 and TRBJ1-2; 7 positions match TRBD1. J lost 5 bases, V lost 4 bases, and 7 bases had no gene match. Germline V gives CDR1 SNHLY, CDR2 FYNNEI. The CDR3 length is 14 residues. CDR3 loop: CASSVETGRYGYTF. In nucleotides, the CDR3 is TGTGCCAGCAGTGTAGAGACAGGGAGGTATGGCTACACCTTC.